This T cell receptor beta chain was identified in a study of CD8 T cells in Susac syndrome. Healthy donors formed controls matched for age and sex. TEMRA cells were FACS-enriched, and CD8+ and CD4+ T cells were isolated negatively. The study's findings and limits: As the study acknowledged, the number of individuals in its TCR sequencing and HLA analysis was relatively small.

V lost 4 bases and J 2 bases, leaving 12 bases between the germline ends. The CDR3 totals 14 residues. From germline, CDR1 is LGHDT and CDR2 YNNKEL (reference sequence). Concerning this clonotype: As yet, its antigen is unknown.

Reverse transcription of about 0.45 to 1 ug RNA was performed with random hexamers. TCRdb re-derived calls from the immunoSEQ multiplex PCR reads in MiXCR, one entry per CDR3 protein. In the table there are roughly 110,000 distinct CDR3 sequences, 80% to 95% of which are singletons. The sequenced material came from CD8+ T cells from PBMCs. This TCR came from a human donor in good health. V gene TRBV3-1 combines with J gene TRBJ2-7; tentatively, D is TRBD2 (6 bases). The CDR3 coding sequence is TGTGCCAGCAGCCCCACAGGAGGGACCTACGAGCAGTACTTC. Its translation is CASSPTGGTYEQYF.